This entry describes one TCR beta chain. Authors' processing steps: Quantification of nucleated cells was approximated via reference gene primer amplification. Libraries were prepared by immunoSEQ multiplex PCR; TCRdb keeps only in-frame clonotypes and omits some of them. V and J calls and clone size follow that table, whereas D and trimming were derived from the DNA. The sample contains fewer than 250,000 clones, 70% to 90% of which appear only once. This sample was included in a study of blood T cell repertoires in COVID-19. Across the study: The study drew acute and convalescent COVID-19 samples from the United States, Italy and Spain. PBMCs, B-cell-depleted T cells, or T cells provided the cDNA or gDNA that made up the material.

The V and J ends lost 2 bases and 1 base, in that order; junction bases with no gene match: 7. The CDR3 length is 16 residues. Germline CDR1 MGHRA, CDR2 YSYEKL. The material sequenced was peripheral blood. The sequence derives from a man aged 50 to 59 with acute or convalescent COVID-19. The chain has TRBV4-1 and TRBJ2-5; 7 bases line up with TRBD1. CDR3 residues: CASSQPWTGLQETQYF. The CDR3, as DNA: TGCGCCAGCAGCCAACCCTGGACAGGCCTCCAAGAGACCCAGTACTTC.